The sequence of this T cell receptor beta chain was determined in a study of blood T cell repertoires in COVID-19. In the study overall: The origin of the acute and convalescent COVID-19 samples was the United States, Italy and Spain. From T cells, B-cell-depleted T cells, or PBMCs came the material, which was cDNA or gDNA.

Original handling: Estimation of nucleated cell counts relied on the amplification of reference gene primers. Libraries were prepared by immunoSEQ multiplex PCR; TCRdb keeps only in-frame clonotypes and omits some of them. The V and J calls and clone size were taken over from that table, and D and trimming were inferred from the DNA. The sample shows 300,000 to 400,000 clones, around nine tenths of them seen only once. V gave up 5 bases and J gave up 3 bases; unmatched junction bases: 5. Germline V gene sequence: CDR1 LNHDA, CDR2 SQIVND (reference sequence). There are 15 residues in the CDR3. This clone has just a few counts.

Sequencing used peripheral blood. This chain uses TRBV19 with TRBJ2-3; 10 bases agree with TRBD2. The clonotype comes from a woman aged 18-29 years who had recovered from COVID-19. The CDR3 here is CASSALAGATDTQYF. The CDR3 coding sequence is TGTGCCAGTAGTGCCCTAGCGGGAGCTACAGATACGCAGTATTTT.